This entry describes one T cell receptor beta chain. Sequencing used immunoSEQ multiplex PCR; TCRdb keeps in-frame clones, though not all of them. The sample holds about 150,000 clones, 84% seen once. CDR3 size: 14 residues. Germline CDR1 and CDR2: SEHNR and FQNEAQ (reference sequence). Trimming removed 5 bases from V and 2 bases from J; junction bases left unmatched: 4. Living in about two dozen US areas, the participants were between 18 and 89 years of age. These data are taken from a study of blood T cell repertoires in COVID-19. As for the study in general: Material from acute and convalescent COVID-19 was sourced from the United States, Italy and Spain.

The TCR originated in a woman between 45 and 65 years old who had been exposed to COVID-19. Sample: PBMCs or T cells enriched from blood (not recorded which). The chain couples TRBV7-9 to TRBJ1-2; TRBD1 matches 8 bases. The CDR3 reads CASSPRTGNYGYTF. The CDR3 DNA reads TGTGCCAGCAGCCCCCGGACAGGGAACTATGGCTACACCTTC.